This entry lists 4 T cell receptor beta chains sequenced from one sample in a study of blood T cell repertoires in COVID-19. Produced via immunoSEQ multiplex PCR; TCRdb's table is partial and in-frame only. The sample lists hundreds of thousands of clones, more than 70% occurring once. The sequencing input was peripheral blood. The source is a woman in her twenties or thirties with COVID-19, enrolled during active disease.

The V gene is TRBV28, the J gene TRBJ1-2, with 7 bases identical to TRBD1. J was trimmed by 5 bases and V by 9 bases; bases with no gene match: 15. Germline CDR1 and CDR2: MDHEN and SYDVKM. This CDR3 has 15 residues. CDR3 residues: CASNASDRPTYGYTF. The CDR3 DNA reads TGTGCCAGTAACGCTTCGGACAGGCCAACTTATGGCTACACCTTC.

The chain has TRBV6-5 and TRBJ2-3, with 12 bases identical to TRBD2. This CDR3 region has 15 residues. V dropped 8 bases and J dropped 2; count of bases not matched to a gene: 5. CDR1 is MNHEY and CDR2 is SVGAGI in the germline V gene. The CDR3 reads CASSRLAGVTDTQYF. The DNA of the CDR3 is TGTGCCAGCTCCCGACTAGCGGGGGTCACAGATACGCAGTATTTT.

This chain joins TRBV28 and TRBJ2-7; a possible D gene is TRBD2 (6 bases). The V end was cut by 5 bases, the J end by 3 bases, with 17 bases between. The CDR3 covers 15 residues. Germline V gene data show CDR1 as MDHEN and CDR2 as SYDVKM. CDR3: CASSPLIEGGYEQYF. The CDR3 bases are TGTGCCAGCAGTCCCCTGATTGAGGGAGGCTACGAGCAGTACTTC.

The V call is TRBV5-1, the J call TRBJ2-3; D is perhaps TRBD2 (5 bases). The CDR3 loop spans 14 amino acids. V was shortened by 5 bases and J by 0 bases, with 10 bases between the two germline ends. The germline V gene encodes CDR1 SGHRS and CDR2 YFSETQ. Here the CDR3 reads CASSSSGSTDTQYF. In DNA, the CDR3 is TGCGCCAGCAGTTCAAGCGGTAGCACAGATACGCAGTATTTT.